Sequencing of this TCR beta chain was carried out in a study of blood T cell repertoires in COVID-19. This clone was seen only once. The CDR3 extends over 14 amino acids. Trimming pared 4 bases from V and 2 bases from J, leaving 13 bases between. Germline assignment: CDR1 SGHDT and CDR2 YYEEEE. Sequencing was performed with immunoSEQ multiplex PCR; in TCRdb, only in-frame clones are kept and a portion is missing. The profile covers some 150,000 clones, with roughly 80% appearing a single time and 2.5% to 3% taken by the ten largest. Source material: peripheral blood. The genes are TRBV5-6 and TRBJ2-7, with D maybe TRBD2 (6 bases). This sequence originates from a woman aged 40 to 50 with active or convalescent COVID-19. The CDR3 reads CASSPGPGAYEQYF. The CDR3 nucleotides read TGTGCCAGCAGCCCGGGCCCGGGGGCCTACGAGCAGTACTTC. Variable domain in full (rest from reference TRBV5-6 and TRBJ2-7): DAGVTQSPTHLIKTRGQQVTLRCSPKSGHDTVSWYQQALGQGPQFIFQYYEEEERQRGNFPDRFSGHQFPNYSSELNVNALLLGDSALYLCASSPGPGAYEQYFGPGTRLTVT.